One sample yielded the 17 T cell receptor beta chains listed below, sequenced in a study of cytomegalovirus exposure and HLA in healthy donors. PCR primers comprised 60 Vbeta and 13 Jbeta primers. Some clones are missing from TCRdb's copy, which holds only in-frame ones; the method was immunoSEQ multiplex PCR. The sample includes about 79,000 clones, under 70% of them seen just once. Sequenced sample: PBMCs. Receptor source: a woman in her fifties or sixties in good health and CMV-seropositive.

The J gene is TRBJ1-1, the V gene TRBV27, with a possible D match to TRBD1 (5 bases). V was pared by 3 bases and J by 4 bases, with 12 bases between. The CDR3 is 14 residues long. Germline CDR1 is MNHEY and CDR2 is SMNVEV (reference sequence). CDR3 residues: CASSFRGVSTEAFF. CDR3 in DNA: TGTGCCAGCAGTTTTCGGGGGGTGAGCACTGAAGCTTTCTTT.

The CDR3 nucleotides are TGTGCCAGTAGTGTACAGGAGGGAGAGACCCAGTACTTC. Encoded protein: CASSVQEGETQYF. The chain links TRBV19 to TRBJ2-5, with D maybe TRBD2 (6 bases). CDR3 length: 13 amino acids. V lost 5 bases and J lost 4, with 11 bases in between. The germline gives CDR1 LNHDA, CDR2 SQIVND (reference sequence).

The rearrangement uses TRBV6-1 and TRBJ2-5; 7 bases agree with TRBD1. The CDR3 length is 15 residues. CDR1 is MNHNS and CDR2 is SASEGT in the germline V gene. The ends lost 3 bases at V and 0 bases at J; junction bases unmatched: 4. DNA for the CDR3: TGTGCCAGCAGTGACCGACAGGGACACCAAGAGACCCAGTACTTC. Amino acid sequence: CASSDRQGHQETQYF.

Only a few counts were recorded for this clone. This rearrangement joins TRBV27 to TRBJ2-1; 11 bases align to TRBD2. The germline V gene encodes CDR1 MNHEY and CDR2 SMNVEV (reference sequence). The length of the CDR3 is 16 residues. The V and J ends lost 3 bases and 5 bases, in that order; junction bases with no gene match: 6. CDR3 protein: CASSFSGGVLDNEQFF. The CDR3, as DNA: TGTGCCAGCAGTTTTAGCGGGGGGGTTTTAGACAATGAGCAGTTCTTC.

The chain joins TRBV6-1 to TRBJ1-1; D unclear. The CDR3 is made up of 12 amino acids. Germline-derived CDR1 and CDR2 are MNHNS and SASEGT. Trimming pared 7 bases from V and 2 bases from J, leaving 8 bases between. The CDR3, as DNA: TGTGCCAGCACCGGAGACAACACTGAAGCTTTCTTT. Translated, it gives CASTGDNTEAFF.

The chain recombines TRBV7-9 with TRBJ2-7, with D possibly TRBD1 on 5 matching bases. V gave up 5 bases and J gave up 3 bases, with 20 bases separating them. Germline CDR1 is SEHNR and CDR2 is FQNEAQ (reference sequence). This CDR3 comprises 16 residues. The CDR3 sequence: CASSTSRQSKYYEQYF. The CDR3 DNA reads TGTGCCAGCAGCACATCTAGACAGTCGAAGTACTACGAGCAGTACTTC.

V usage is TRBV6-5 and J usage is TRBJ2-5, with D perhaps matching TRBD1 (6 bases). V was shortened by 6 bases and J by 1 base, with 9 bases between the two germline ends. The CDR3 spans 13 residues. Germline loops: CDR1 MNHEY, CDR2 SVGAGI. The CDR3 bases are TGTGCCAGCAGGCGGACAGTCCAAGAGACCCAGTACTTC. Protein sequence: CASRRTVQETQYF.

This clone was counted between two and nine times. V is TRBV4-1 and J is TRBJ2-1; D uncertain. CDR1 and CDR2 (germline): MGHRA, YSYEKL. This CDR3 has 12 residues. V lost 3 bases to trimming and J lost 8 bases, with 8 bases between them. The CDR3 DNA sequence: TGCGCCAGCAGCCACCTTCGGGATGAGCAGTTCTTC. Residues: CASSHLRDEQFF.

This clone was seen a few times. The rearrangement joins TRBV28 to TRBJ1-2; unclear D gene. CDR1 and CDR2 from the germline V gene are MDHEN and SYDVKM. The CDR3 extends over 13 amino acids. Trimming stripped 11 bases from V and 4 bases from J, with 17 bases between. The CDR3 DNA sequence: TGTGCCGGACTCCGGGCCTCCCCCTATGGCTACACCTTC. This encodes CAGLRASPYGYTF.

This clone was counted once. This chain uses TRBV2 with TRBJ2-5; TRBD1 aligns across 10 bases. The CDR3 length is 14 residues. Per germline, CDR1 SNHLY and CDR2 FYNNEI. Trimming removed 7 bases from V and 3 bases from J; junction bases left unmatched: 5. DNA for the CDR3: TGTGCCAGCAAGGAAGGGACAGGGGAAGAGACCCAGTACTTC. Its translation: CASKEGTGEETQYF.

This clone was found a few times. V and J are TRBV19 and TRBJ1-1, with TRBD1 matching 7 bases. The CDR3 contains 18 residues. The germline V gene encodes CDR1 LNHDA and CDR2 SQIVND (reference sequence). V lost 6 bases and J lost 6; bases outside the gene matches: 22. The CDR3 loop is CASRVPRDSDLTKAEAFF. The CDR3 nucleotides are TGTGCCAGTAGGGTCCCCCGGGACAGCGATTTAACAAAAGCTGAAGCTTTCTTT. The full variable domain, its missing parts supplied by reference TRBV19 and TRBJ1-1, is DGGITQSPKYLFRKEGQNVTLSCEQNLNHDAMYWYRQDPGQGLRLIYYSQIVNDFQKGDIAEGYSVSREKKESFPLTVTSAQKNPTAFYLCASRVPRDSDLTKAEAFFGQGTRLTVV.

The chain uses TRBV10-2 and TRBJ2-2; 7 bases match TRBD1. CDR1 WSHSY and CDR2 SAAADI come from the germline V gene. There are 15 residues in the CDR3. The J segment lost 2 bases and the V segment lost 6 bases, leaving 6 bases of the junction unmatched. CDR3 sequence reads: CASRNRGRNTGELFF. CDR3 sequence (DNA): TGCGCCAGCAGAAACAGGGGCCGAAACACCGGGGAGCTGTTTTTT.

This chain connects TRBV6-6 to TRBJ1-2, with TRBD1 matching 7 bases. Losses at the gene ends were 10 bases for V and 7 bases for J; bases not matched to a gene: 12. From germline, CDR1 is MNHNY and CDR2 SVGAGI (reference sequence). This CDR3 spans 13 amino acids. In nucleotides, the CDR3 is TGTGCCACTTATCGGCAGGGGGACTTTGGCTACACCTTC. This translates into CATYRQGDFGYTF.

This clone was picked up one time. The chain combines TRBV7-2 with TRBJ2-3; possibly TRBD1 for D (5 bases). V was cut by 2 bases and J by 4 bases, with 19 bases left in between. This CDR3 region has 17 residues. In germline, CDR1 is SGHTA, CDR2 FQGNSA. CDR3 sequence: CASSLIWGRAPPDTQYF. The CDR3 DNA reads TGTGCCAGCAGCTTAATATGGGGCAGGGCTCCCCCAGATACGCAGTATTTT.

This clone was recorded a few times. This chain links TRBV11-2 with TRBJ1-4; the D gene is possibly TRBD1 (5 bases). The V end was cut by 5 bases, the J end by 4 bases, with 17 bases between. Germline CDR1 and CDR2: SGHAT and FQNNGV. The CDR3 loop spans 16 amino acids. In DNA, the CDR3 is TGTGCCAGCAGCGCGGGCCACGGGGGGATTAATGAAAAACTGTTTTTT. This sequence encodes CASSAGHGGINEKLFF. The whole variable domain, filled in from reference TRBV11-2 and TRBJ1-4, reads EAGVAQSPRYKIIEKRQSVAFWCNPISGHATLYWYQQILGQGPKLLIQFQNNGVVDDSQLPKDRFSAERLKGVDSTLKIQPAKLEDSAVYLCASSAGHGGINEKLFFGSGTQLSVL.

V usage is TRBV27 and J usage is TRBJ2-2; 8 positions match TRBD1. V dropped 4 bases and J dropped 6; count of bases not matched to a gene: 4. The CDR3 runs 14 residues. The germline gives CDR1 MNHEY, CDR2 SMNVEV (reference sequence). The CDR3 coding sequence is TGTGCCAGCAGTTGGGGACAGGCCGCCGGGGAGCTGTTTTTT. Translating it yields CASSWGQAAGELFF.

This clone has only a few counts. The chain couples TRBV2 to TRBJ1-4, with unresolved D. The CDR3 is 17 amino acids. The germline gives CDR1 SNHLY, CDR2 FYNNEI. V was clipped by 7 bases and J by 1 base, with 19 bases between them. CDR3 sequence reads: CASTSQAPGGTNEKLFF. DNA for the CDR3: TGTGCCAGCACCTCTCAAGCCCCGGGAGGAACTAATGAAAAACTGTTTTTT.